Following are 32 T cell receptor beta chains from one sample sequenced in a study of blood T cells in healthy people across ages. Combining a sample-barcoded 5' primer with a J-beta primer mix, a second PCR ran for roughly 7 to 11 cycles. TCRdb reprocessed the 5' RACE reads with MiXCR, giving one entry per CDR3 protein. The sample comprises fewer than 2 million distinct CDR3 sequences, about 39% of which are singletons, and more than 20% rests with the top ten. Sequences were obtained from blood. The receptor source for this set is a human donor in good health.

The CDR3 DNA is TGTGCCAGCAGTGAAATTTCCTATTCACCCCTCCACTTT. Amino acid sequence: CASSEISYSPLHF. The V gene is TRBV6-1, the J gene TRBJ1-6; unclear D gene. V was trimmed by 2 bases and J by 8 bases, leaving 7 bases between them. Germline V gene lookup returns CDR1 MNHNS and CDR2 SASEGT. The CDR3 has 13 amino acids.

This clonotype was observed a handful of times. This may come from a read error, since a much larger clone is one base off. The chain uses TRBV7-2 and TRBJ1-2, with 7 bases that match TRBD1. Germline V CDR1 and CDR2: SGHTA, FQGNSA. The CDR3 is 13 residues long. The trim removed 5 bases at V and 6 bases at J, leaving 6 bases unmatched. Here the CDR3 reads CASSIRDRDGYTF. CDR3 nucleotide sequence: TGTGCCAGCAGCATCCGGGACAGAGATGGCTACACCTTC. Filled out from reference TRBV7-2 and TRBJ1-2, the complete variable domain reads GAGVSQSPSNKVTEKGKDVELRCDPISGHTALYWYRQSLGQGLEFLIYFQGNSAPDKSGLPSDRFSAERTGGSVSTLTIQRTQQEDSAVYLCASSIRDRDGYTFGSGTRLTVV.

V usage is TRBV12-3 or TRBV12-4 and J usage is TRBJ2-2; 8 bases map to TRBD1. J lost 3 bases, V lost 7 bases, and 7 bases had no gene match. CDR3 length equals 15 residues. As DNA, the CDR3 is TGTGCCAGCACCCCATCAGGGGGCTACACCGGGGAGCTGTTTTTT. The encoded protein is CASTPSGGYTGELFF.

In DNA, the CDR3 is TGTGCCAGCAGTTACCCCAGAGGGACAGGGCGGAATCAGCCCCAGCATTTT. Amino acids: CASSYPRGTGRNQPQHF. The chain is built from TRBV6-2 or TRBV6-3 and TRBJ1-5; TRBD1 aligns across 9 bases. Germline V gene sequence: CDR1 MNHEY, CDR2 SVGEGT. With 2 bases clipped from V and 4 bases from J, the junction kept 9 bases outside the gene matches. The CDR3 runs to 17 residues.

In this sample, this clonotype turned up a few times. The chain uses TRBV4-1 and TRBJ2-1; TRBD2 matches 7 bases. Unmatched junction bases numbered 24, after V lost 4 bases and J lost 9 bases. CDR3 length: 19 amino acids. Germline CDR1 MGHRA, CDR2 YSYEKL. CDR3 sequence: CASSPYRTGGILNAREQFF. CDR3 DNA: TGCGCCAGCAGCCCGTACAGAACGGGAGGAATCCTTAATGCCCGTGAGCAGTTCTTC.

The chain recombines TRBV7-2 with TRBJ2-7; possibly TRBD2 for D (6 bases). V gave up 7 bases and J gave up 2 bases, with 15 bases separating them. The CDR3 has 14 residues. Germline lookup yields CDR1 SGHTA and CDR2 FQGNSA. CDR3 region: CASTQRAGTYEQYF. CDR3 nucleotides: TGTGCCAGCACCCAAAGGGCGGGAACCTACGAGCAGTACTTC.

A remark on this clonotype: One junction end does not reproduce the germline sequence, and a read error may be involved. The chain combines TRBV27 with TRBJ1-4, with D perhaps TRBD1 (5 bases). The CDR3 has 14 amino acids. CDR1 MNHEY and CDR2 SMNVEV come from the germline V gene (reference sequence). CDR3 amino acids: CTSRSGGTNEKLFF. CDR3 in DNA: TGTACCAGCAGGAGCGGGGGAACTAATGAAAAACTGTTTTTT.

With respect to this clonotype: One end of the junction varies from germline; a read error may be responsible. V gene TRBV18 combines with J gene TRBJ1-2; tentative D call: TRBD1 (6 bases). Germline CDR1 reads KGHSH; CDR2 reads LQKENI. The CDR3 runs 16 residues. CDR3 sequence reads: CASPPVRDNPNYGYTF. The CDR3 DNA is TGTGCCAGCCCACCGGTCCGGGACAATCCTAACTATGGCTACACCTTC.

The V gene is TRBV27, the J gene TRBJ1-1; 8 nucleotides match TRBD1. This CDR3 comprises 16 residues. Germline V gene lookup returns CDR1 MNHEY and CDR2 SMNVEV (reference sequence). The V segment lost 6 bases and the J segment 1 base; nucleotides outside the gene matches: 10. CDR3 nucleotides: TGTGCCAGCAGCCCCGTTTTTGGACAGGGGAACACTGAAGCTTTCTTT. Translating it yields CASSPVFGQGNTEAFF.

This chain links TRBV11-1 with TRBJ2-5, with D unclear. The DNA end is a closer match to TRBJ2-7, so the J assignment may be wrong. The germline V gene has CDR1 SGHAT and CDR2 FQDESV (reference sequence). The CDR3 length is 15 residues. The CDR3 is CASSLGRRWDGEQYF. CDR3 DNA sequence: TGTGCCAGCAGCTTAGGGCGGCGATGGGATGGCGAGCAGTACTTC.

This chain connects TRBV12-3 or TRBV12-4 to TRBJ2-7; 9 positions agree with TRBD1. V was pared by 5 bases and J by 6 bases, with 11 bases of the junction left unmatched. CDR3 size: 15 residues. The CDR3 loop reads CASSQWTGELGEQYF. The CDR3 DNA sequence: TGTGCCAGCAGTCAATGGACAGGGGAGTTGGGCGAGCAGTACTTC.

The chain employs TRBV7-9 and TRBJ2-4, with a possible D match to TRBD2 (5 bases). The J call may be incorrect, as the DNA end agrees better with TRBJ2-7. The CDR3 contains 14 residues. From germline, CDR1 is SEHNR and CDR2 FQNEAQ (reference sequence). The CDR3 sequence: CASSFLQADYEQYF. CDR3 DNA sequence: TGTGCCAGCAGCTTTCTCCAAGCGGACTACGAGCAGTACTTC.

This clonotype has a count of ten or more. The CDR3 DNA reads TGTGCCAGCAGCTTGACGGGAGAGGAGAACGAGCAGTACTTC. Translation gives CASSLTGEENEQYF. V usage is TRBV7-6 and J usage is TRBJ2-7; a weak D match, TRBD2 (6 bases). Trimming left V 3 bases short and J 5 bases short, with 14 bases between. CDR1 is SGHVS, CDR2 FNYEAQ, per germline. CDR3 length equals 14 residues.

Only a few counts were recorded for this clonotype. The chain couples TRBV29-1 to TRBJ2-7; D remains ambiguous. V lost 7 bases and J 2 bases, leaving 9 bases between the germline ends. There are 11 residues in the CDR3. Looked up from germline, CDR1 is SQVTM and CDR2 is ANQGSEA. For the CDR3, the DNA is TGCAGCGGAGCAGAGACCTACGAGCAGTACTTC. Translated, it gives CSGAETYEQYF.

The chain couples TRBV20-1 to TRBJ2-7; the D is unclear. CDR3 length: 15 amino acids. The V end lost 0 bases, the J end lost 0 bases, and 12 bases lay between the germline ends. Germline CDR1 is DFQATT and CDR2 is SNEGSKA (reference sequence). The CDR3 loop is CSAREMGSYSYEQYF. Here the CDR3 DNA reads TGCAGTGCTAGAGAAATGGGTTCCTACTCCTACGAGCAGTACTTC.

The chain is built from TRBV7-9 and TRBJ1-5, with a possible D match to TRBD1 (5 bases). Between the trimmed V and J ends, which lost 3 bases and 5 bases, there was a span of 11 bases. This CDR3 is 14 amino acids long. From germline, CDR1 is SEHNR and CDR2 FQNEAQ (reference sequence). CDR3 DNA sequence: TGTGCCAGCAGCTTCCGGGACGGAGATCAGCCCCAGCATTTT. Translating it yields CASSFRDGDQPQHF. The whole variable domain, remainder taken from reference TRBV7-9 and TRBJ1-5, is DTGVSQNPRHKITKRGQNVTFRCDPISEHNRLYWYRQTLGQGPEFLTYFQNEAQLEKSRLLSDRFSAERPKGSFSTLEIQRTEQGDSAMYLCASSFRDGDQPQHFGDGTRLSIL.

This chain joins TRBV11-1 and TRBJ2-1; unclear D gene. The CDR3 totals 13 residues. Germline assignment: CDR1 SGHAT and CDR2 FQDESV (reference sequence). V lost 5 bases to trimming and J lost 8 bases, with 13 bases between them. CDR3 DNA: TGTGCCAGCAGCGGCACAGTATACTATGAGCAGTTCTTC. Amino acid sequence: CASSGTVYYEQFF.

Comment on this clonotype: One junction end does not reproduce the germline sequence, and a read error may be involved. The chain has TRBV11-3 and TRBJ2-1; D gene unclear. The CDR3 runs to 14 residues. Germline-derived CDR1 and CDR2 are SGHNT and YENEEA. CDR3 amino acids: CASSLHRSHNEQFF. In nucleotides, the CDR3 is TGTGCCAGCAGCTTACATCGCTCCCACAATGAGCAGTTCTTC.

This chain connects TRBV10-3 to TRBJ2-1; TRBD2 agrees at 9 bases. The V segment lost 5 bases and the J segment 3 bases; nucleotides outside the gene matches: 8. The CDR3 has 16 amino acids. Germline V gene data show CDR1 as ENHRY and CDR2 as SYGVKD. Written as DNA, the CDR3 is TGTGCCATCAGTACAGGGGTTAGCGGGGGCTACAATGAGCAGTTCTTC. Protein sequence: CAISTGVSGGYNEQFF.

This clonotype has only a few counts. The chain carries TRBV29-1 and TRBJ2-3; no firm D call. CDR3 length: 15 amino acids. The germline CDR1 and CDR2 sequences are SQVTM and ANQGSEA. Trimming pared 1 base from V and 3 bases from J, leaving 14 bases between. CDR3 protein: CSVEADPRATDTQYF. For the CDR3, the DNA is TGCAGCGTTGAAGCAGACCCTCGGGCAACAGATACGCAGTATTTT.

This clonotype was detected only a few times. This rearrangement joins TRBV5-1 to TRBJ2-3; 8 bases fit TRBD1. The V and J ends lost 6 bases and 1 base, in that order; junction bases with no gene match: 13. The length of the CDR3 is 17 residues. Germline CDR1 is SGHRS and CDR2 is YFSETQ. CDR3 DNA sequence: TGCGCCAGCAACAAGGAATGGACACAGGGGGGCACAGATACGCAGTATTTT. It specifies CASNKEWTQGGTDTQYF. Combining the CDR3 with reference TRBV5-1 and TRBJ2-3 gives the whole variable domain KAGVTQTPRYLIKTRGQQVTLSCSPISGHRSVSWYQQTPGQGLQFLFEYFSETQRNKGNFPGRFSGRQFSNSRSEMNVSTLELGDSALYLCASNKEWTQGGTDTQYFGPGTRLTVL.

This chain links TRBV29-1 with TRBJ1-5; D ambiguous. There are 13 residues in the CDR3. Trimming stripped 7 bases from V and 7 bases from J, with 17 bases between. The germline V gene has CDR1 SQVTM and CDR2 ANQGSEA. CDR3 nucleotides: TGCAGCGAAAAAGACGGGCCGTGGCAGCCCCAGCATTTT. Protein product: CSEKDGPWQPQHF.

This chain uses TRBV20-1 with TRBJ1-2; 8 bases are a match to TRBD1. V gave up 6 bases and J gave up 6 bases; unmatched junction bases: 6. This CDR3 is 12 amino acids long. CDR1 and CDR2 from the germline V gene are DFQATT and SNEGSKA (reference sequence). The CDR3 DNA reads TGCAGTGCCGGGACAGGAAGCGATGGCTACACCTTC. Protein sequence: CSAGTGSDGYTF.

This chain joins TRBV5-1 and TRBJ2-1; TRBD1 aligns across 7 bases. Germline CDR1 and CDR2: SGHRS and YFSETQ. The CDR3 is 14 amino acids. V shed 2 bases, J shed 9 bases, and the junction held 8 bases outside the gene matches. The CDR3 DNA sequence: TGCGCCAGCAGCTTCGACAGGGCTCCGGGTGAGCAGTTCTTC. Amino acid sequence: CASSFDRAPGEQFF.

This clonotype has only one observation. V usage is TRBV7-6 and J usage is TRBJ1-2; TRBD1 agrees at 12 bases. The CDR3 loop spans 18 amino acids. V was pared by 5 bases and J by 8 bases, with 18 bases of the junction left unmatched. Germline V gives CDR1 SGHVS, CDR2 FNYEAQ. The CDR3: CASSPSSGTGGAGGGYTF. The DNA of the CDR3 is TGTGCCAGCAGCCCCAGCTCCGGGACAGGGGGCGCAGGCGGCGGCTACACCTTC.

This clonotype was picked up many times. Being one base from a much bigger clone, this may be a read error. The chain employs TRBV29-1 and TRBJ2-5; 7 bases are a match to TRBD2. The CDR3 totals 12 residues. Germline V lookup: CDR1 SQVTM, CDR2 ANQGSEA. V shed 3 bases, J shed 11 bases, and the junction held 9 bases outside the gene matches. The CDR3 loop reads CSVDGGWNEQYF. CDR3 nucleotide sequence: TGCAGCGTTGACGGGGGGTGGAATGAGCAGTACTTC.

The CDR3 DNA follows: TGTGCCAGCAGCCAGGGGGGGTTCGGCAATGAGCAGTTCTTC. This codes for CASSQGGFGNEQFF. The gene calls are TRBV14 and TRBJ2-1; 7 nucleotides align to TRBD2. The CDR3 length is 14 residues. Germline CDR1 and CDR2: SGHDN and FVKESK. The J segment lost 6 bases and the V segment lost 3 bases, leaving 5 bases of the junction unmatched.

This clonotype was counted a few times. The CDR3 sequence: CASSLGLGGDYEQYF. CDR3 in DNA: TGTGCCAGCAGCTTAGGTCTGGGCGGGGACTACGAGCAGTACTTC. The chain carries TRBV7-9 and TRBJ2-7, with TRBD2 as a possible D gene (6 bases). The V and J ends lost 1 base and 3 bases respectively, with 13 bases between them. This CDR3 spans 15 amino acids. CDR1 and CDR2 (germline): SEHNR, FQNEAQ (reference sequence).

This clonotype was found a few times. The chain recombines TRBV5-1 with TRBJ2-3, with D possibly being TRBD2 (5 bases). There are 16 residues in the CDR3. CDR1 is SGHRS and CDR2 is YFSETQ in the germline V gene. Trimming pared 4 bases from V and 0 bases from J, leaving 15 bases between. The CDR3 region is CASSRVNPGSTDTQYF. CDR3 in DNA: TGCGCCAGCAGCAGAGTAAACCCGGGGAGCACAGATACGCAGTATTTT.

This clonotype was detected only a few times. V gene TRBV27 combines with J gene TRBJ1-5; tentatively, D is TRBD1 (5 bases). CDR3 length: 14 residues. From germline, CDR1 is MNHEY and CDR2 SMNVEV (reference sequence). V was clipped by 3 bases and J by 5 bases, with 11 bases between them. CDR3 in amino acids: CASSFLQGDQPQHF. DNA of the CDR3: TGTGCCAGCAGTTTTTTGCAGGGAGATCAGCCCCAGCATTTT.

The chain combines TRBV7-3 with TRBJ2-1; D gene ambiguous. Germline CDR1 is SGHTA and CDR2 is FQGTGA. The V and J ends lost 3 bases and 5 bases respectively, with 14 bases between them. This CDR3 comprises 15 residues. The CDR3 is CASSFGFGSHNEQFF. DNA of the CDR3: TGTGCCAGCAGCTTTGGATTTGGCAGCCACAATGAGCAGTTCTTC.

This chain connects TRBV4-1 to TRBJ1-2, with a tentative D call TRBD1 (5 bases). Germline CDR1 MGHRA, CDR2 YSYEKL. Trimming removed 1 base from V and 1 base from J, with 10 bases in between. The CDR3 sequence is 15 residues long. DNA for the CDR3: TGCGCCAGCAGCCAAGGAGGGACCGTTAACTATGGCTACACCTTC. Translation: CASSQGGTVNYGYTF.